Listed below are T cell receptor beta chains from one sample, sequenced in a study of tumor and adjacent non-tumor tissue in lung cancer. TCRdb reprocessed the multiplex PCR reads via MiXCR and lists one record per CDR3 protein. The sample contains 85,000 to 100,000 distinct CDR3 sequences, 67% of which appear only once. The material sequenced was lung tumor tissue. The receptors were gathered from a man in his sixties with non-small cell lung cancer. Each CDR3 is given with its conserved first and last residue. The order of the fields is CDR3 DNA, CDR3 protein, J gene, clone size, V gene, D gene. The D gene is left open where the match is weak. Clone size is shown for a subset of rows, as once, few, many or a class of expanded clone.

DNA: TGTGCCAGCAGCTTAGGCCGTGGGACACACTACGAGCAGTACTTC; CDR3: CASSLGRGTHYEQYF; J: TRBJ2-7; size: medium-sized; V: TRBV11-3; D: -
DNA: TGTGCCAGCAGCGGGGGGGGGTTGGCGGGCACCGGGGAGCTGTTTTTT; CDR3: CASSGGGLAGTGELFF; J: TRBJ2-2; size: many; V: TRBV5-4; D: TRBD2
DNA: TGTGCCATCAACATAGATTTTGGGGACGGTGAGCAGTTCTTC; CDR3: CAINIDFGDGEQFF; J: TRBJ2-1; size: -; V: TRBV11-3; D: -
DNA: TGTGTCAGCAACCACGGGGCTAGCGGGAGCCATGAGCAGTTCTTC; CDR3: CVSNHGASGSHEQFF; J: TRBJ2-1; size: -; V: TRBV11-3; D: TRBD2
DNA: TGCGCCAGCGGCCAATTGCCTGCCAGGGATCTGTTTTTT; CDR3: CASGQLPARDLFF; J: TRBJ2-2; size: -; V: TRBV4-3; D: -
DNA: TGTGCAAGCAGCCCCCTCCGGACAGATTTAACAGATACGCAGTATTTT; CDR3: CASSPLRTDLTDTQYF; J: TRBJ2-3; size: -; V: TRBV11-2; D: -
DNA: TGTGCCAGCAGCTTAGCGGACACAGGGGTTGCCGGGGAGCTGTTTTTT; CDR3: CASSLADTGVAGELFF; J: TRBJ2-2; size: -; V: TRBV11-2; D: TRBD1
DNA: TGCAGTGCTCACATCCCGGGTGCTAACTATGGTTACACCTTC; CDR3: CSAHIPGANYGYTF; J: TRBJ1-2; size: few; V: TRBV20-1; D: -
DNA: TGTGCCAGCAGCTGGGACATTTCCTCCGGGGCCAACGTCCTGACTTTC; CDR3: CASSWDISSGANVLTF; J: TRBJ2-6; size: -; V: TRBV7-9; D: -
DNA: TGTGCCAGCAGCGGCGCGGAGACCCAGTACTTC; CDR3: CASSGAETQYF; J: TRBJ2-5; size: many; V: TRBV5-4; D: -
DNA: TGTGCCAGCAGTTTCCAAGGACAGATAGCGACTGAGACCCAGTACTTC; CDR3: CASSFQGQIATETQYF; J: TRBJ2-5; size: once; V: TRBV12-3/TRBV12-4; D: -
DNA: TGTGCCAATAGCCCATTTTCCGGGACGGTTACCTACGAGCATTACTTC; CDR3: CANSPFSGTVTYEHYF; J: TRBJ2-7; size: -; V: TRBV14; D: -
DNA: TGTGCCAGCAGCGGGGGGTCTGGGACAAATTACAATGAGCAGTTCTTC; CDR3: CASSGGSGTNYNEQFF; J: TRBJ2-1; size: -; V: TRBV5-6; D: -
DNA: TGTGCCAGCAACCCAGGGACAGGACAAGAGACCCAGTACTTC; CDR3: CASNPGTGQETQYF; J: TRBJ2-5; size: -; V: TRBV7-8; D: TRBD1
DNA: TGCAGCGCCCATAAGCTGGCTAACAATCAGGCCCAGCATTTT; CDR3: CSAHKLANNQAQHF; J: TRBJ1-5; size: -; V: TRBV20-1; D: -
DNA: TGTGCCAGCAGCGTAGCCCTTGGGAGGGGGCACCAAGAGACCCAGTACTTC; CDR3: CASSVALGRGHQETQYF; J: TRBJ2-5; size: -; V: TRBV9; D: -
DNA: TGTGCCAGCAGCTTGGTACAGGGACAGAGGTACAATGAGCCGTTCTTC; CDR3: CASSLVQGQRYNEPFF; J: TRBJ2-1; size: -; V: TRBV5-5; D: TRBD1
DNA: TGTGCCAGCAAACTCCAGGGGGTGAATGAGCAATCCTTC; CDR3: CASKLQGVNEQSF; J: TRBJ2-1; size: -; V: TRBV6-2/TRBV6-3; D: TRBD1
DNA: TGCAGCGCCATAGACAGGGACTCCTACGACGAGCAGTTCTTC; CDR3: CSAIDRDSYDEQFF; J: TRBJ2-1; size: -; V: TRBV29-1; D: -
DNA: TGTGTCAGCAGTTACTCCGCGATGCATGGCCAGTTCTTC; CDR3: CVSSYSAMHGQFF; J: TRBJ2-1; size: -; V: TRBV6-2/TRBV6-3; D: -
DNA: TGTGCCAGCAGCCCTTCCGGGGGGACACGTACAGATACGCAGTATTTT; CDR3: CASSPSGGTRTDTQYF; J: TRBJ2-3; size: -; V: TRBV12-3/TRBV12-4; D: -
DNA: TGTGCCTCCAGCGGACCCTCGGGGTTCTTC; CDR3: CASSGPSGFF; J: TRBJ2-1; size: -; V: TRBV12-3/TRBV12-4; D: -
DNA: TGCTCCAGCAGCCAAGGGTCGGGACAGGTCGTGGGTGGCTACACCTTC; CDR3: CSSSQGSGQVVGGYTF; J: TRBJ1-2; size: -; V: TRBV4-3; D: TRBD1
DNA: TGTGCCAGCAGGGGGCTAGGGAGGACTAATGATAAACTGTTTTTT; CDR3: CASRGLGRTNDKLFF; J: TRBJ1-4; size: -; V: TRBV28; D: -
DNA: TGCGCCAGCAGCACGGGACTAGCGGCCTCCTACGAGCAGTACTTC; CDR3: CASSTGLAASYEQYF; J: TRBJ2-7; size: few; V: TRBV5-1; D: TRBD2
DNA: TGTGTCAGCAGTTTTCCAAGCCACAGTGCCAAAAACATTCAGTACTTC; CDR3: CVSSFPSHSAKNIQYF; J: TRBJ2-4; size: few; V: TRBV28; D: -
DNA: TGTGCCAGCAGTTACAATAGCGGGAGAGGGTATACACAGTATTTT; CDR3: CASSYNSGRGYTQYF; J: TRBJ2-3; size: -; V: TRBV6-5; D: TRBD2
DNA: TGTTCCAGCAGCGCCCACGGGACGGCTTCAGGTGAGCAGTTCTTC; CDR3: CSSSAHGTASGEQFF; J: TRBJ2-1; size: -; V: TRBV7-9; D: -
DNA: TGCAGCGCACAGGGGAACACTGAAGCTTTCTTT; CDR3: CSAQGNTEAFF; J: TRBJ1-1; size: many; V: TRBV29-1; D: -
DNA: TGCAGTGCTAGAGTAAACAGGGGGGCTGACGCTTTCTTT; CDR3: CSARVNRGADAFF; J: TRBJ1-1; size: once; V: TRBV20-1; D: TRBD1
DNA: TGTGCCAGCAGCTGTAGCCCAGGGACGAGGAGCTACGAGCAGTACTTC; CDR3: CASSCSPGTRSYEQYF; J: TRBJ2-7; size: -; V: TRBV5-6; D: -
DNA: TGTGCCACAGAAAGAGGGGGGCTAGCGGGCACTGGGGAGCTGTTTTTT; CDR3: CATERGGLAGTGELFF; J: TRBJ2-2; size: -; V: TRBV24-1; D: TRBD2
DNA: TGTGCCAGCAGCTTATCGGCTAGCGGGAGAAATGAGCAGTTCTTC; CDR3: CASSLSASGRNEQFF; J: TRBJ2-1; size: medium-sized; V: TRBV11-2; D: TRBD2
DNA: TGTGCCAGCAGCAACACTTTTGGCGGGTTAGTTCTCCGCAATGAGCAGTTCTTC; CDR3: CASSNTFGGLVLRNEQFF; J: TRBJ2-1; size: many; V: TRBV6-5; D: -
DNA: TGTGCCAGCAGCTTAGTAGTCCTGGGGGAGCTGTTTTTT; CDR3: CASSLVVLGELFF; J: TRBJ2-2; size: medium-sized; V: TRBV11-3; D: -
DNA: TGCAGTGCTATCGGGCGAACCGGGGAGCTGTTTTTT; CDR3: CSAIGRTGELFF; J: TRBJ2-2; size: many; V: TRBV20-1; D: -
DNA: TGCGGCGTTGAAGGATGGGAGACAGTCGGGGACACTGGGGAGCTGTTTTTT; CDR3: CGVEGWETVGDTGELFF; J: TRBJ2-2; size: -; V: TRBV29-1; D: -
DNA: TGTACCAGCAGCTTATCGGGTCAAGAGACCCAGTACTTC; CDR3: CTSSLSGQETQYF; J: TRBJ2-5; size: few; V: TRBV7-9; D: -
DNA: TGTGCCAGCAGTCCCTCTCTTCAAAGCTCCTACGATGAGAAGTTCTTC; CDR3: CASSPSLQSSYDEKFF; J: TRBJ2-1; size: -; V: TRBV12-3/TRBV12-4; D: -
DNA: TGTGCCAGCACCGGCAGGGTGTTGGGAGAGACCCAGTACTTC; CDR3: CASTGRVLGETQYF; J: TRBJ2-5; size: -; V: TRBV21-1; D: -
DNA: TGCAGTGCTCTCCCCGTGGGGCGGCACTCTGGAAACACCATATATTTT; CDR3: CSALPVGRHSGNTIYF; J: TRBJ1-3; size: many; V: TRBV20-1; D: -
DNA: TGCAGTGCTTACCGGGACAGGGACCAAGAGACCCAGTACTTC; CDR3: CSAYRDRDQETQYF; J: TRBJ2-5; size: -; V: TRBV20-1; D: TRBD1
DNA: TGTGCCAGGACCCCTCCGAGGGGGAATACGCAATATTTT; CDR3: CARTPPRGNTQYF; J: TRBJ2-3; size: once; V: TRBV6-6; D: -
DNA: TGTGCCAGCACTTATTCGACTAGTGAGAATAAAAACATTCAGTACTTC; CDR3: CASTYSTSENKNIQYF; J: TRBJ2-4; size: -; V: TRBV6-6; D: -
DNA: TGTGCCAGCAGCCCGGGACTAGCGGGGGGTCAATCCTACGAGCAGTACTTC; CDR3: CASSPGLAGGQSYEQYF; J: TRBJ2-7; size: many; V: TRBV12-3/TRBV12-4; D: TRBD2
DNA: TGTGCCAGCAGTCCCACCGGGACATTCTTTGGGAAGACCCAATACTTC; CDR3: CASSPTGTFFGKTQYF; J: TRBJ2-5; size: -; V: TRBV12-3/TRBV12-4; D: -
DNA: TGCAGCGTTCTACATGGTGGGAACACTGAAGATTTCTTT; CDR3: CSVLHGGNTEDFF; J: TRBJ1-1; size: -; V: TRBV29-1; D: -
DNA: TGTGCCAGCAGCCAATATAAGGGGGATACGCAGTATTTC; CDR3: CASSQYKGDTQYF; J: TRBJ2-3; size: -; V: TRBV4-2; D: -
DNA: TGTGCCAGCAGCTTCCCCCTCGGCGGGAGGTTGTTAGTAACAGATACGCAGTATTTT; CDR3: CASSFPLGGRLLVTDTQYF; J: TRBJ2-3; size: -; V: TRBV12-3/TRBV12-4; D: TRBD2
DNA: TGTGCCAGCAGTGCGTGGACTAGGGAGAACAATGAGCAGTTCTTC; CDR3: CASSAWTRENNEQFF; J: TRBJ2-1; size: many; V: TRBV6-1; D: TRBD2
DNA: TGCAATGCTAGAGATAACCTGGCCGGGCTCACAGATACGCAGTATTTT; CDR3: CNARDNLAGLTDTQYF; J: TRBJ2-3; size: few; V: TRBV20-1; D: -
DNA: TGTGCCTGGAGTGCAGCAGGGGGCTATAGCAATCAGCCCCAGCATTTT; CDR3: CAWSAAGGYSNQPQHF; J: TRBJ1-5; size: -; V: TRBV30; D: TRBD1
DNA: TGCGCCAGCAGCCACGGTACGGGGCAGACAACATACGACCAGTACTTC; CDR3: CASSHGTGQTTYDQYF; J: TRBJ2-7; size: -; V: TRBV4-1; D: -